One TCR beta chain is described in this entry. This sample stems from a study of blood T cell repertoires in COVID-19. In the study overall: Samples of COVID-19 (acute and convalescent) were obtained from the United States, Italy and Spain. Sources were T cells, B-cell-depleted T cells, or PBMCs; the material itself was cDNA or gDNA.

In the original processing: Using reference gene primer amplification, nucleated cell counts were estimated. Generated by immunoSEQ multiplex PCR, the TCRdb table keeps only in-frame clones and is missing some. V, J and clone size are taken as reported in that table, and D and trimming were inferred from the DNA itself. The sample contains about 320,000 clones, 86% of which appear only once. CDR1 is SEHNR, CDR2 FQNEAQ, per germline (reference sequence). V dropped 5 bases and J dropped 6 bases, with 14 bases sitting between them. This CDR3 contains 13 residues. The sequence came from a woman in her fifties or sixties with acute or convalescent COVID-19. Sequenced material: peripheral blood. V gene TRBV7-9 combines with J gene TRBJ2-7; D perhaps matches TRBD1 (6 bases). CDR3: CASSVGQSGEQYF. The CDR3 DNA reads as TGTGCCAGCAGCGTCGGACAGAGCGGCGAGCAGTACTTC.